The rows below give T cell receptor beta chains drawn from one sample of a study of OX40 agonist ivuxolimab in advanced cancers. TCRdb keeps only in-frame clones here, not all; method: immunoSEQ multiplex PCR. Here the sample spans around 25,000 clones, approximately 83% being singletons. The source was CD4+ or CD8+ T cells sorted from blood, collected in a trial of the OX40 agonist ivuxolimab. The receptors come from an adult with an advanced solid tumor such as melanoma, head and neck, liver or kidney cancer. Each CDR3 is given with its conserved first and last residue. A D gene is named only where the DNA matches it firmly.

cdr3_aa d_call j_call cdr3_length v_call
CASSPIAGGVGNEQFF TRBD2 TRBJ2-1 16 TRBV9
CASSPGQGSIGNTIYF TRBD1 TRBJ1-3 16 TRBV7-6
CASSEEVRTGTTGELFF - TRBJ2-2 17 TRBV2
CASSSGQGGMHGYTF TRBD1 TRBJ1-2 15 TRBV6-6
CASSSHGANVLTF - TRBJ2-6 13 TRBV7-3
CASSPPGLYNEQFF TRBD2 TRBJ2-1 14 TRBV4-3
CASSPLLAGGTYNEQFF TRBD2 TRBJ2-1 17 TRBV7-9
CASSWMGRNGAGGQFF TRBD2 TRBJ2-1 16 TRBV5-1
CASSPPQQFSNQPQHF - TRBJ1-5 16 TRBV18
CASSLQGHYGYTF - TRBJ1-2 13 TRBV27
CASTQLRGISYEQYF - TRBJ2-7 15 TRBV6-5
CASSTRGAGELFF - TRBJ2-2 13 TRBV13
CASSHARADSGNTIYF - TRBJ1-3 16 TRBV4-1
CASSLGAGTHEQYF - TRBJ2-7 14 TRBV7-9
CASSSTNRDRGRDNEQFF TRBD1 TRBJ2-1 18 TRBV7-9
CASSLKENTEAFF - TRBJ1-1 13 TRBV27
CASTTRGVGYEQYF - TRBJ2-7 14 TRBV2
CASSLRQGVNYGYTF TRBD1 TRBJ1-2 15 TRBV28
CASSEAGYSNQPQHF - TRBJ1-5 15 TRBV6-1
CASSTRLAGGSTDTQYF TRBD2 TRBJ2-3 17 TRBV9
CATSSRQTQETQYF - TRBJ2-5 14 TRBV15
CASSFRGHKGEAFF - TRBJ1-1 14 TRBV27
CASSLGQLMNTEAFF - TRBJ1-1 15 TRBV7-8
CAWSVVEQFF - TRBJ2-1 10 TRBV30
CASSARYGVGANVLTF - TRBJ2-6 16 TRBV7-9
CATSRVGREGYEQYF - TRBJ2-7 15 TRBV15
CASSLGLGSTDTQYF - TRBJ2-3 15 TRBV5-5
CASSQLQTGQTYEQYF TRBD1 TRBJ2-7 16 TRBV4-1
CASSFGQPGQPQHF - TRBJ1-5 14 TRBV28
CASSPSGDALDTQYF - TRBJ2-3 15 TRBV13
CASSPPGGDRSSYEQYF - TRBJ2-7 17 TRBV28
CASKKFQGTAYEQYF TRBD1 TRBJ2-7 15 TRBV19
CASRLGPVTEAFF - TRBJ1-1 13 TRBV7-9
CASSPQGLTETQYF - TRBJ2-5 14 TRBV9
CASRGDRLPNF TRBD1 TRBJ2-5 11 TRBV7-2
CASSMSDGLGDTQYF - TRBJ2-3 15 TRBV6-1
CASSYSGTGELFF - TRBJ2-2 13 TRBV6-5
CASSPITGVRTEAFF TRBD1 TRBJ1-1 15 TRBV27
CASTGGSRREKLFF - TRBJ1-4 14 TRBV2
CASSFEGRSNQPQHF - TRBJ1-5 15 TRBV7-9
CASSARDNEQFF - TRBJ2-1 12 TRBV9
CASSLASQAAGGRGEQFF TRBD2 TRBJ2-1 18 TRBV7-9
CASSVDAGGSYEQYF - - 15 TRBV9
CASGYPTRGYTF - TRBJ1-2 12 TRBV27
CASSPFRDGQETQYF - TRBJ2-5 15 TRBV4-2
CASSAAGTGLGEQFF TRBD2 TRBJ2-1 15 TRBV7-2